Ten or more counts support the clone carrying this TCR beta chain. Amplicons of TCR beta CDR3 were generated from genomic DNA by two-round multiplex PCR. Primers targeting each individual TRBV and TRBJ gene were applied in first-round PCR. Using its own MiXCR run on the multiplex PCR reads, TCRdb lists one record per CDR3 protein. The sample lists some 27,000 distinct CDR3 sequences, around a third occurring once. The trim removed 3 bases at V and 4 bases at J, leaving 6 bases unmatched. Per the germline V gene, CDR1 is SQVTM and CDR2 is ANQGSEA. This CDR3 is 13 amino acids long. This sample was included in a study of prognosis after radiotherapy for stage I lung cancer.

This chain uses TRBV29-1 with TRBJ2-7; 7 bases align to TRBD2. This clonotype was sampled from a donor over 45 with non-small cell lung cancer. This specimen consisted of PBMCs, obtained before or after stereotactic body radiation therapy (not recorded which). The CDR3 bases are TGCAGCGTTGAGGTGGGGGGGGAATACGAGCAGTACTTC. Translating it yields CSVEVGGEYEQYF.